These 18 T cell receptor beta chains share one sample of origin, sequenced in a study of shared clonotypes between healthy human individuals. Measured with immunoSEQ multiplex PCR; TCRdb has only the in-frame clones, and not every one. The sample has roughly 2,000,000 clones, roughly 95% seen once. The naive CD8 subset, CD45RO-negative cells positively selected for CCR7, excluded terminally differentiated effector memory CD45RA+ cells. The sequencing sample was made of naive CD8+ T cells from PBMCs. All receptors derive from a young man in good health. Some clones in this sample may be carry-over from other donors' samples.

This clone has a single count. This chain joins TRBV7-3 and TRBJ1-6; D gene uncertain. The V end lost 2 bases, the J end lost 6 bases, and 5 bases lay between the germline ends. Per germline, CDR1 SGHTA and CDR2 FQGTGA. CDR3 length: 13 amino acids. This CDR3 reads CASSLEGNSPLHF. Written as DNA, the CDR3 is TGTGCCAGCAGCTTAGAGGGTAATTCACCCCTCCACTTT.

The chain employs TRBV19 and TRBJ2-3; D gene uncertain. V lost 3 bases, J lost 5 bases, and 12 bases lay in between. The CDR3 sequence is 14 residues long. Germline V gene data show CDR1 as LNHDA and CDR2 as SQIVND (reference sequence). The CDR3 region is CASSILRWGDTQYF. The CDR3, as DNA: TGTGCCAGTAGTATTTTGCGTTGGGGAGATACGCAGTATTTT.

The J gene is TRBJ2-1, the V gene TRBV4-2, with D maybe TRBD2 (6 bases). The CDR3 contains 15 residues. In germline, CDR1 is LGHNA, CDR2 YNFKEQ. V dropped 1 base and J dropped 4 bases, with 11 bases sitting between them. The CDR3 region has the DNA TGTGCCAGCAGCCAAGGGAGGGCCAGTTACAATGAGCAGTTCTTC. Its translation: CASSQGRASYNEQFF.

The rearrangement links TRBV6-1 to TRBJ2-5; D unclear. In germline, CDR1 is MNHNS, CDR2 SASEGT. CDR3 length: 12 amino acids. V was trimmed by 5 bases and J by 8 bases, leaving 12 bases between them. Here the CDR3 DNA reads TGTGCCAGCAGTTCTAGGCTGGGAACCCAGTACTTC. It encodes CASSSRLGTQYF.

As to this clone: Germline and junction disagree at one end, which may indicate a read error. The chain uses TRBV7-9 and TRBJ2-2; TRBD2 aligns across 7 bases. CDR1 is SEHNR and CDR2 is FQNEAQ in the germline V gene (reference sequence). This CDR3 spans 12 amino acids. CDR3 amino acids: CANSGESGELFF. The CDR3 bases are TGTGCCAACAGCGGGGAGTCCGGGGAGCTGTTTTTT.

This chain uses TRBV27 with TRBJ2-3; D perhaps matches TRBD1 (6 bases). The CDR3 sequence is 16 residues long. CDR1 is MNHEY and CDR2 is SMNVEV in the germline V gene (reference sequence). The V gene lost 6 bases and the J gene lost 3 bases, with 19 bases spanning the gap. CDR3 bases: TGTGCCAGCAGAACGACCGGGACACGCTTTACAGATACGCAGTATTTT. Translated, it gives CASRTTGTRFTDTQYF.

This chain uses TRBV6-1 with TRBJ2-7; 9 bases are shared with TRBD1. The junction had 5 bases not matched to a gene; V was cut back by 1 base and J by 4 bases. From germline, CDR1 is MNHNS and CDR2 SASEGT. This CDR3 comprises 15 residues. The CDR3 spells CASSEDLGQGYEQYF. CDR3 sequence (DNA): TGTGCCAGCAGTGAAGATTTAGGACAGGGGTACGAGCAGTACTTC.

The chain joins TRBV30 to TRBJ2-1; D might be TRBD2 (5 bases). Per germline, CDR1 GTSNPN and CDR2 SVGIG (reference sequence). The length of the CDR3 is 15 residues. Between the trimmed V and J ends, which lost 0 bases and 7 bases, there was a span of 16 bases. In nucleotides, the CDR3 is TGTGCCTGGAGTGTCCCGGTGGGAGTGTGGAATGAGCAGTTCTTC. This codes for CAWSVPVGVWNEQFF.

This clone was observed once. The rearrangement uses TRBV7-6 and TRBJ2-7, with TRBD2 matching over 11 bases. This CDR3 contains 17 residues. The trim removed 5 bases at V and 3 bases at J, leaving 12 bases unmatched. Germline CDR1 is SGHVS and CDR2 is FNYEAQ. The DNA for the CDR3 is TGTGCCAGCAGCACAGGACTAGCGGGTGCAAGGGTCTACGAGCAGTACTTC. Residues: CASSTGLAGARVYEQYF. Variable domain in full (rest from reference TRBV7-6 and TRBJ2-7): GAGVSQSPRYKVTKRGQDVALRCDPISGHVSLYWYRQALGQGPEFLTYFNYEAQQDKSGLPNDRFSAERPEGSISTLTIQRTEQRDSAMYRCASSTGLAGARVYEQYFGPGTRLTVT.

This clone was recorded once. The chain combines TRBV28 with TRBJ1-1, with 7 positions matching TRBD1. The CDR3 is 15 amino acids. J lost 3 bases, V lost 3 bases, and 7 bases had no gene match. Germline CDR1 MDHEN, CDR2 SYDVKM. The CDR3 bases are TGTGCCAGCAGTTTTTGGACAGGAGGGGACACTGAAGCTTTCTTT. This codes for CASSFWTGGDTEAFF.

The rearrangement links TRBV28 to TRBJ2-5, with D perhaps being TRBD1 or TRBD2 (5 bases each). Trimming took 6 bases from V and 1 from J, leaving 18 bases between them. The germline CDR1 and CDR2 sequences are MDHEN and SYDVKM. This CDR3 region has 16 residues. For the CDR3, the DNA is TGTGCCAGCAGAACTCCCGGGACGCCAATCCAAGAGACCCAGTACTTC. This encodes CASRTPGTPIQETQYF.

The V and J genes are TRBV28 and TRBJ2-2; D might be TRBD2 (6 bases). The CDR3 has 13 residues. V lost 6 bases and J 7 bases, leaving 12 bases between the germline ends. CDR1 is MDHEN and CDR2 is SYDVKM in the germline V gene. For the CDR3, the DNA is TGTGCCAGCAGGGGCGGGGATATCGGGGAGCTGTTTTTT. It yields the protein CASRGGDIGELFF.

The chain employs TRBV27 and TRBJ2-4; D may correspond to TRBD1 or TRBD2 (5 bases each). Trimming shortened V by 6 bases and J by 1 base, and 13 bases separated the two germline ends. The CDR3 is 15 residues long. The germline gives CDR1 MNHEY, CDR2 SMNVEV (reference sequence). Written as DNA, the CDR3 is TGTGCCAGCAGGGGGACGCCTCTGGCCAAAAACATTCAGTACTTC. Encoded protein: CASRGTPLAKNIQYF.

The chain carries TRBV16 and TRBJ1-1; TRBD1 matches 7 bases. The CDR3 totals 15 residues. The V segment lost 0 bases and the J segment 4 bases; nucleotides outside the gene matches: 5. Germline CDR1 reads KGHSY; CDR2 reads FQNENV. Here the CDR3 DNA reads TGTGCCAGCAGCCAATCTCGGCAGGGGGGCACTGAAGCTTTCTTT. Its translation is CASSQSRQGGTEAFF.

The chain joins TRBV11-2 to TRBJ1-6, with D perhaps TRBD1 (5 bases). The germline gives CDR1 SGHAT, CDR2 FQNNGV. The CDR3 sequence is 15 residues long. V was clipped by 7 bases and J by 8 bases, with 18 bases between them. The CDR3 region is CASTRGRQGYSPLHF. The CDR3 nucleotides are TGTGCCAGCACTAGAGGTCGGCAGGGTTATTCACCCCTCCACTTT.

The chain combines TRBV7-9 with TRBJ1-1, with D perhaps TRBD1 (6 bases). V was trimmed by 5 bases and J by 3 bases, leaving 16 bases between them. Germline assignment: CDR1 SEHNR and CDR2 FQNEAQ (reference sequence). The CDR3 spans 15 residues. CDR3 protein: CASSVIQGRDTEAFF. CDR3 nucleotide sequence: TGTGCCAGCAGCGTCATACAGGGTCGGGACACTGAAGCTTTCTTT.

The V gene is TRBV19, the J gene TRBJ2-1, with a tentative D call TRBD2 (5 bases). There are 15 residues in the CDR3. The V and J ends lost 3 bases and 7 bases respectively, with 16 bases between them. CDR1 LNHDA and CDR2 SQIVND come from the germline V gene (reference sequence). The CDR3 loop reads CASSIFPASMNEQFF. DNA of the CDR3: TGTGCCAGTAGTATCTTTCCCGCTAGCATGAATGAGCAGTTCTTC.

CDR3 protein: CASSQVVAGIPNEQFF. The CDR3 nucleotides read TGCGCCAGCAGCCAAGTTGTAGCGGGCATTCCCAATGAGCAGTTCTTC. J is TRBJ2-1 and V is TRBV4-3, with 7 bases identical to TRBD2. The CDR3 length is 16 residues. V gave up 1 base and J gave up 6 bases; unmatched junction bases: 9. Germline CDR1 and CDR2: LGHNA and YSLEER.